The subject of this entry is one TCR beta chain. Clones were sequenced by immunoSEQ multiplex PCR, and TCRdb holds only the in-frame ones, with some missing. The sample includes about 200,000 clones, 65% to 90% seen only once; the top ten take approximately 4.2%. The sample comes from a study of blood T cell repertoires in COVID-19. The participants were between about 18 and 95 years old and came from roughly 25 US areas. The CDR3 sequence is 18 residues long. The germline CDR1 and CDR2 sequences are LGHDT and YNNKEL (reference sequence). J lost 3 bases, V lost 4 bases, and 13 bases had no gene match.

The genes are TRBV3-1 (or the pseudogene TRBV3-2) and TRBJ2-5, with 11 bases that match TRBD2. The TCR comes from a middle-aged woman with acute COVID-19. What was sequenced was PBMCs or T cells enriched from blood (not recorded which). This CDR3 reads CASSPPGRLAGKKETQYF. The CDR3 DNA is TGTGCCAGCAGCCCGCCTGGGAGACTAGCGGGGAAAAAAGAGACCCAGTACTTC.